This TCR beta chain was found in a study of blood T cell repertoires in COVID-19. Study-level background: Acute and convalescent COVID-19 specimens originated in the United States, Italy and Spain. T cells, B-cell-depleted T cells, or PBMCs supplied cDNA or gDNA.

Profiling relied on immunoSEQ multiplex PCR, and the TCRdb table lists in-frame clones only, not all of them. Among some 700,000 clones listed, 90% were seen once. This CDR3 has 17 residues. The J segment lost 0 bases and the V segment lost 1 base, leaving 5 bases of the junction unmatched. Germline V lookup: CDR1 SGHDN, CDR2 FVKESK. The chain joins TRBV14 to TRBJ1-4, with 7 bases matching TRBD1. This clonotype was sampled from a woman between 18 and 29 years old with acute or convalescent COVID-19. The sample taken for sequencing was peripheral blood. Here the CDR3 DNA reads TGTGCCAGCAGCCAAGCCCGGGACAGTGCAACTAATGAAAAACTGTTTTTT. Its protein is CASSQARDSATNEKLFF. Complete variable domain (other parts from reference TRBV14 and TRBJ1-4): EAGVTQFPSHSVIEKGQTVTLRCDPISGHDNLYWYRRVMGKEIKFLLHFVKESKQDESGMPNNRFLAERTGGTYSTLKVQPAELEDSGVYFCASSQARDSATNEKLFFGSGTQLSVL.